These 21 T cell receptor beta chains were sequenced from one sample in a study of human T cells and chemical hapten exposure. TCRdb ran MiXCR on the RACE reads and lists one entry per CDR3 protein. The sample has 150,000 to 200,000 distinct CDR3 sequences; roughly 14% are singletons. Time point described: patch test 1, 2 weeks after DPC sensitization. Treatment reported: therapeutic diphenylcyclopropenone sensitization with weekly scalp DPC. This specimen was whole blood, taken in connection with sensitization to the hapten diphenylcyclopropenone (DPC). The receptors stem from a woman in her twenties or thirties with alopecia areata. Some clones in this sample may be carry-over from other donors' samples.

This chain links TRBV6-2 or TRBV6-3 with TRBJ1-1; 7 nucleotides agree with TRBD1. Germline lookup yields CDR1 MNHEY and CDR2 SVGEGT. CDR3 size: 15 residues. With V trimmed by 5 bases and J by 6 bases, 12 bases remained unmatched. CDR3: CASSPIRQGRAEAFF. The CDR3 DNA sequence: TGTGCCAGCAGTCCGATCAGACAGGGAAGGGCTGAAGCTTTCTTT.

This chain connects TRBV7-2 to TRBJ2-5; TRBD2 agrees at 7 bases. The CDR3 runs to 11 residues. The germline CDR1 and CDR2 sequences are SGHTA and FQGNSA. J was trimmed by 13 bases and V by 4 bases; bases with no gene match: 6. The CDR3 coding sequence is TGTGCCAGCAGCTCGTCCGGGACTACGTACTTC. This gives the protein CASSSSGTTYF.

This clonotype has only a few counts. The chain employs TRBV10-2 and TRBJ1-4; the D is unclear. Germline values: CDR1 WSHSY, CDR2 SAAADI. The V end lost 2 bases, the J end lost 7 bases, and 8 bases lay between the germline ends. The CDR3 runs to 13 residues. CDR3 DNA sequence: TGCGCCAGCAGTGAGCACCGGGGTGAAAAACTGTTTTTT. Its translation: CASSEHRGEKLFF.

The rearrangement links TRBV4-3 to TRBJ2-5; 9 bases map to TRBD1. The CDR3 runs 16 residues. After removal of 2 bases from V and 2 bases from J, the junction contained 6 bases not matched to a gene. Looked up from germline, CDR1 is LGHNA and CDR2 is YSLEER. The CDR3 coding sequence is TGCGCCAGCAGCCAATCGCGCGGGACAGGGCAAGAGACCCAGTACTTC. It translates to CASSQSRGTGQETQYF.

This clonotype appeared many times. The chain has TRBV20-1 and TRBJ1-5, with 7 bases aligning to TRBD1. The V gene's germline CDR1 is DFQATT and CDR2 SNEGSKA (reference sequence). The CDR3 runs to 13 residues. V was clipped by 6 bases and J by 4 bases; unmatched bases: 6. DNA of the CDR3: TGCAGTGCCCGACAGGACAGGAATCAGCCCCAGCATTTT. It codes for CSARQDRNQPQHF.

This clonotype was counted ten times or more. The V and J genes are TRBV7-2 and TRBJ2-3; 13 bases line up with TRBD2. The trim removed 4 bases at V and 9 bases at J, leaving 13 bases unmatched. In germline, CDR1 is SGHTA, CDR2 FQGNSA. There are 17 residues in the CDR3. The CDR3 region has the DNA TGTGCCAGCAGCTCCCCTGAAACTAGCGGGAGGGCTTACACGCAGTATTTT. As protein: CASSSPETSGRAYTQYF. The full variable domain, with the rest looked up from reference TRBV7-2 and TRBJ2-3, is GAGVSQSPSNKVTEKGKDVELRCDPISGHTALYWYRQSLGQGLEFLIYFQGNSAPDKSGLPSDRFSAERTGGSVSTLTIQRTQQEDSAVYLCASSSPETSGRAYTQYFGPGTRLTVL.

This chain links TRBV7-2 with TRBJ2-3, with TRBD2 identical over 13 bases. The CDR3 is 16 amino acids. V lost 1 base to trimming and J lost 7 bases; unmatched junction nucleotides: 5. CDR1 is SGHTA, CDR2 FQGNSA, per germline. In nucleotides, the CDR3 is TGTGCCAGCAGCTTAGGGGGGACTAGCGGGACACATACGCAGTATTTT. Translated, it gives CASSLGGTSGTHTQYF.

In its sample, this clonotype was seen a few times. This rearrangement joins TRBV18 to TRBJ2-5; no firm D call. The CDR3 is made up of 11 amino acids. CDR1 KGHSH and CDR2 LQKENI come from the germline V gene. The ends were cut back, 5 bases at V and 3 bases at J, with 4 bases in the middle. The CDR3 nucleotides are TGTGCCAGCTCAGACAAAGAGACCCAGTACTTC. Protein product: CASSDKETQYF. The full variable domain, rest sourced from reference TRBV18 and TRBJ2-5, is NAGVMQNPRHLVRRRGQEARLRCSPMKGHSHVYWYRQLPEEGLKFMVYLQKENIIDESGMPKERFSAEFPKEGPSILRIQQVVRGDSAAYFCASSDKETQYFGPGTRLLVL.

V usage is TRBV5-1 and J usage is TRBJ1-4; no firm D call. Trimming left V 3 bases short and J 0 bases short, with 9 bases between. CDR3 length equals 15 residues. Germline-derived CDR1 and CDR2 are SGHRS and YFSETQ. The CDR3 DNA sequence: TGCGCCAGCAGCTCCGACGGTGCAACTAATGAAAAACTGTTTTTT. Protein product: CASSSDGATNEKLFF.

The chain carries TRBV11-3 and TRBJ2-7; a possible D gene is TRBD1 (6 bases). The CDR3 totals 13 residues. The germline CDR1 and CDR2 sequences are SGHNT and YENEEA. V dropped 4 bases and J dropped 3 bases, with 10 bases sitting between them. CDR3 residues: CASSYGQNYEQYF. DNA of the CDR3: TGTGCCAGCAGCTATGGACAGAACTACGAGCAGTACTTC.

In this sample, this clonotype turned up a few times. The chain links TRBV20-1 to TRBJ2-1, with a weak D call TRBD1 (5 bases). Trimming cost V 1 base and J 3 bases, with 16 bases left between them. This CDR3 has 16 residues. Germline-derived CDR1 and CDR2 are DFQATT and SNEGSKA (reference sequence). This CDR3 reads CSARVTADNNYNEQFF. In nucleotides, the CDR3 is TGCAGTGCTAGAGTCACGGCGGACAATAACTACAATGAGCAGTTCTTC.

DNA of the CDR3: TGTGCCATCAGCTTCCGGGACGACCAAGAGACCCAGTACTTC. It specifies CAISFRDDQETQYF. J is TRBJ2-5 and V is TRBV10-3; D tentatively reads TRBD1 or TRBD2 (5 bases each). This CDR3 has 14 amino acids. Trimming took 6 bases from V and 0 from J, leaving 11 bases between them. CDR1 is ENHRY and CDR2 is SYGVKD in the germline V gene.

Only a few counts were recorded for this clonotype. The chain joins TRBV19 to TRBJ1-5, with TRBD1 as a possible D gene (6 bases). With 3 bases removed from V and 6 bases from J, the gap between germline ends came to 15 bases. The CDR3 sequence is 15 residues long. CDR1 and CDR2 (germline): LNHDA, SQIVND (reference sequence). In DNA, the CDR3 is TGTGCCAGTAGTATCGGACAGTCAGTTCTTCAGCCCCAGCATTTT. It specifies CASSIGQSVLQPQHF.

V gene TRBV11-1 combines with J gene TRBJ1-3, with D possibly TRBD1 on 6 matching bases. Germline CDR1 is SGHAT and CDR2 is FQDESV (reference sequence). CDR3 size: 14 residues. With 2 bases removed from V and 2 bases from J, the gap between germline ends came to 7 bases. The CDR3 sequence: CASSLRGPGNTIYF. The CDR3 nucleotides read TGTGCCAGCAGCTTACGGGGGCCTGGAAACACCATATATTTT.

This clonotype appeared a few times. CDR3 in amino acids: CASSMGGEYGELFF. In DNA form, the CDR3 reads TGTGCCAGCAGCATGGGAGGGGAGTACGGGGAGCTGTTTTTT. The chain carries TRBV7-7 and TRBJ2-2, with 7 bases lining up with TRBD2. The germline gives CDR1 SSHAT, CDR2 FNYEAQ (reference sequence). This CDR3 region has 14 residues. The ends lost 5 bases at V and 7 bases at J; junction bases unmatched: 7.

This clonotype was seen a handful of times. The rearrangement links TRBV21-1 to TRBJ1-1; the table's D call TRBD1 went unverified against the DNA. TRBV21-1 is a recognized pseudogene. The CDR3 contains 12 residues. The CDR3, as DNA: TGTGCCAGCAGCAAAGCGGGGGCAGGTGCTTTCTTT. Translating it yields CASSKAGAGAFF.

The rearrangement joins TRBV5-1 to TRBJ2-4, with D unresolved. The CDR3 is made up of 14 amino acids. Trimming shortened V by 0 bases and J by 5 bases, and 9 bases separated the two germline ends. CDR1 SGHRS and CDR2 YFSETQ come from the germline V gene. CDR3 DNA sequence: TGCGCCAGCAGCTTGGTTCACAGCGAAAACATTCAGTACTTC. Its translation: CASSLVHSENIQYF.

Only a few counts were recorded for this clonotype. The chain links TRBV20-1 to TRBJ1-2; D remains unclear. V gave up 0 bases and J gave up 8 bases, with 7 bases separating them. This CDR3 has 11 amino acids. Germline CDR1 reads DFQATT; CDR2 reads SNEGSKA (reference sequence). In DNA form, the CDR3 reads TGCAGTGCTAGAGATCCCGCAGGCTACACCTTC. Amino acid sequence: CSARDPAGYTF.

The chain couples TRBV10-3 to TRBJ1-3, with 9 bases that match TRBD1. V was pared by 10 bases and J by 0 bases, with 7 bases of the junction left unmatched. This CDR3 is 15 amino acids long. CDR1 is ENHRY and CDR2 is SYGVKD in the germline V gene. The CDR3 spells CATSGTGNSGNTIYF. The CDR3 nucleotides read TGTGCCACCTCCGGGACAGGGAACTCTGGAAACACCATATATTTT.

This clonotype was observed at least ten times. The rearrangement uses TRBV20-1 and TRBJ1-2; D possibly corresponds to TRBD1 (5 bases). The CDR3 spans 13 residues. V lost 3 bases, J lost 4 bases, and 12 bases lay in between. Germline values: CDR1 DFQATT, CDR2 SNEGSKA (reference sequence). For the CDR3, the DNA is TGCAGTGCTAGTATAGGGACGGCCTATGGCTACACCTTC. Its translation: CSASIGTAYGYTF.

The rearrangement links TRBV7-2 to TRBJ2-7, with a possible D match to TRBD1 (6 bases). Germline loops: CDR1 SGHTA, CDR2 FQGNSA. The CDR3 is made up of 16 amino acids. Trimming left V 0 bases short and J 6 bases short, with 18 bases between. CDR3 DNA: TGTGCCAGCAGCTTAGCGGGAAGGCCAGGGGTGGGCGAGCAGTACTTC. Amino acids: CASSLAGRPGVGEQYF.